One sample yielded the 18 T cell receptor beta chains listed below, sequenced in a study of T cell repertoires in cytomegalovirus infection. A single record per CDR3 protein comes from TCRdb applying MiXCR to the reads. Among around 240,000 distinct CDR3 sequences listed, about 23% were seen once. The sample comprised CD8+ T cells from PBMCs. Receptor source: a human donor in good health (CMV status not recorded). Some clones in this sample may be carry-over from other donors' samples.

The chain recombines TRBV28 with TRBJ2-6; TRBD1 agrees at 7 bases. CDR3 length: 17 amino acids. From germline, CDR1 is MDHEN and CDR2 SYDVKM. V gave up 6 bases and J gave up 1 base; unmatched junction bases: 9. CDR3 sequence reads: CASREAGGSSGANVLTF. The CDR3, as DNA: TGTGCCAGCAGAGAGGCAGGGGGTTCTTCTGGGGCCAACGTCCTGACTTTC.

This clonotype showed up many times. The chain's CDR3 is CASSLARTTRGGDTQYF. The CDR3, as DNA: TGTGCCAGCAGCTTAGCCCGAACGACTAGAGGGGGAGATACGCAGTATTTT. The chain joins TRBV7-6 to TRBJ2-3; D may match TRBD1 or TRBD2 (6 bases each). From germline, CDR1 is SGHVS and CDR2 FNYEAQ. V was cut by 0 bases and J by 5 bases, with 18 bases left in between. CDR3 length: 17 residues.

There are a few counts of this clonotype. V and J are TRBV2 and TRBJ2-7; tentative D call: TRBD1 (5 bases). The CDR3 totals 15 residues. Germline-derived CDR1 and CDR2 are SNHLY and FYNNEI. Trimming removed 0 bases at V and 3 bases at J, with 12 bases between. CDR3 amino acids: CASSEASTDNYEQYF. Written as DNA, the CDR3 is TGTGCCAGCAGTGAAGCATCCACGGACAACTACGAGCAGTACTTC.

This clonotype was counted only a few times. The genes are TRBV10-3 and TRBJ2-1, with D unresolved. The CDR3 length is 12 residues. V lost 10 bases and J 3 bases, leaving 10 bases between the germline ends. CDR1 and CDR2 (germline): ENHRY, SYGVKD. Here the CDR3 DNA reads TGTGCCACCCGGCGAGACTACAATGAGCAGTTCTTC. Its translation is CATRRDYNEQFF.

This rearrangement joins TRBV29-1 to TRBJ1-2, with 7 positions matching TRBD1. This CDR3 is 12 amino acids long. J was trimmed by 10 bases and V by 5 bases; bases with no gene match: 10. Germline values: CDR1 SQVTM, CDR2 ANQGSEA. Written as DNA, the CDR3 is TGCAGCGTTATAGGGTCTCAGGGGGACTACACCTTC. Translating gives CSVIGSQGDYTF.

The chain combines TRBV7-4 with TRBJ1-1, with D possibly matching TRBD1 (5 bases). The CDR3 sequence is 14 residues long. V was trimmed by 4 bases and J by 3 bases, leaving 12 bases between them. Germline V gene data show CDR1 as SGHVT and CDR2 as SQSDAQ. CDR3 sequence: CASSWGVGDTEAFF. The CDR3 DNA reads TGTGCCAGCAGCTGGGGGGTTGGAGACACTGAAGCTTTCTTT.

The chain couples TRBV12-3 or TRBV12-4 to TRBJ1-2; 9 bases are a match to TRBD1. V lost 6 bases and J lost 6; bases outside the gene matches: 11. The CDR3 runs 15 residues. Here the CDR3 reads CASRNSGQGSDGYTF. The CDR3 DNA is TGTGCCAGCAGGAATTCGGGACAGGGCTCGGATGGCTACACCTTC.

This clonotype was counted at least ten times. The V gene is TRBV12-3 or TRBV12-4, the J gene TRBJ1-6; 7 nucleotides match TRBD1. The CDR3 runs 15 residues. After removal of 5 bases from V and 7 bases from J, the junction contained 8 bases not matched to a gene. The CDR3 DNA is TGTGCCAGCAGTCAAGGGGGCTATCGGAATTCACCCCTCCACTTT. It encodes CASSQGGYRNSPLHF.

V is TRBV2 and J is TRBJ1-6; a weak D match, TRBD1 (5 bases). Trimming took 4 bases from V and 3 from J, leaving 10 bases between them. The germline CDR1 and CDR2 sequences are SNHLY and FYNNEI. The CDR3 length is 15 residues. CDR3 sequence (DNA): TGTGCCAGCAGTGGTGACAGCAGCTATAATTCACCCCTCCACTTT. This translates into CASSGDSSYNSPLHF.

This clonotype was counted ten times or more. The chain joins TRBV7-8 to TRBJ2-3, with D possibly matching TRBD2 (6 bases). This CDR3 is built from 16 residues. V was pared by 7 bases and J by 1 base, with 18 bases between. The germline V gene encodes CDR1 SGHVS and CDR2 FQNEAQ. The CDR3 sequence: CASNRLGGLGTDTQYF. For the CDR3, the DNA is TGTGCCAGCAACCGGCTGGGGGGTCTAGGCACAGATACGCAGTATTTT.

The V call is TRBV20-1, the J call TRBJ1-2; 7 nucleotides align to TRBD1. Germline assignment: CDR1 DFQATT and CDR2 SNEGSKA (reference sequence). Germline trimming cut 6 bases from V and 3 bases from J; bases unmatched to any gene: 13. The CDR3 contains 15 residues. In DNA form, the CDR3 reads TGCAGTGCATTAGAGGAGGCAGGGGGAGACTATGGCTACACCTTC. Protein: CSALEEAGGDYGYTF.

This clonotype was seen a handful of times. The chain couples TRBV19 to TRBJ2-1; D tentatively reads TRBD1 or TRBD2 (6 bases each). The CDR3 is made up of 15 amino acids. From germline, CDR1 is LNHDA and CDR2 SQIVND (reference sequence). V lost 0 bases and J lost 5, with 11 bases in between. CDR3 residues: CASSIDRGPNNEQFF. Written as DNA, the CDR3 is TGTGCCAGTAGTATAGATCGGGGGCCGAACAATGAGCAGTTCTTC.

This sequence joins TRBV27 and TRBJ2-5; D is possibly TRBD1 (7 bases). CDR3 size: 13 residues. CDR1 MNHEY and CDR2 SMNVEV come from the germline V gene (reference sequence). Deletions cut 6 bases from V and 5 bases from J, with 13 bases between. The CDR3 bases are TGTGCCAGCAGCGAACAGGGGAGGGAGACCCAGTACTTC. It encodes CASSEQGRETQYF.

This chain joins TRBV5-4 and TRBJ2-2; 10 positions agree with TRBD1. V trimming: 3 bases; J trimming: 5 bases; junction bases outside the gene matches: 4. Germline V lookup: CDR1 SGHNT, CDR2 YYREEE (reference sequence). The CDR3 extends over 15 amino acids. CDR3 amino acids: CASSYEGQGTGELFF. CDR3 sequence (DNA): TGTGCCAGCAGCTATGAGGGACAGGGGACCGGGGAGCTGTTTTTT.

This clonotype was observed a handful of times. The V gene is TRBV7-2, the J gene TRBJ2-1; no definite D call. Germline CDR1 and CDR2: SGHTA and FQGNSA. V was trimmed by 2 bases and J by 4 bases, leaving 12 bases between them. The CDR3 is 15 residues long. The CDR3 sequence is CASSLLSNSYNEQFF. Here the CDR3 DNA reads TGTGCCAGCAGCTTACTCTCCAACTCATACAATGAGCAGTTCTTC.

The chain recombines TRBV12-3 or TRBV12-4 with TRBJ1-2; the match to TRBD1 covers 7 bases. J lost 8 bases, V lost 3 bases, and 9 bases had no gene match. The CDR3 totals 14 residues. CDR3 residues: CASSFPGEGAGYTF. The CDR3 nucleotides read TGTGCCAGCAGTTTTCCGGGGGAGGGGGCCGGCTACACCTTC.

On this clonotype: The germline gene is not matched at one end of the junction; a read error may be the cause. The CDR3 DNA is TGTGCCAGCAGCTTGGCCTTAACCACTGAAGCTTTCTTT. Its translation is CASSLALTTEAFF. V and J are TRBV5-3 and TRBJ1-1; no clear D gene. TRBV5-3 is treated as an ORF (open reading frame) with a function not yet certain. The CDR3 has 13 amino acids.

Concerning this clonotype: This clone may be a read error of a much larger clone one base away. The chain couples TRBV7-2 to TRBJ2-7, with 7 bases identical to TRBD2. The length of the CDR3 is 16 residues. After removal of 5 bases from V and 6 bases from J, the junction contained 16 bases not matched to a gene. Per the germline V gene, CDR1 is SGHTA and CDR2 is FQGNSA. CDR3 in amino acids: CASSLVLAPVVCEQYF. CDR3 coding DNA: TGTGCCAGCAGCCTCGTACTAGCGCCGGTAGTCTGCGAGCAGTACTTC. Using reference TRBV7-2 and TRBJ2-7 for the parts outside the CDR3, the full variable domain is GAGVSQSPSNKVTEKGKDVELRCDPISGHTALYWYRQSLGQGLEFLIYFQGNSAPDKSGLPSDRFSAERTGGSVSTLTIQRTQQEDSAVYLCASSLVLAPVVCEQYFGPGTRLTVT.